This entry describes one T cell receptor (beta chain). Its matching antigen is unknown. This specimen comes from a study of T cells expressing NK-cell markers. For the study at large: Sequenced donors, eight in total, included seven who were HCMV-seropositive and one who was seronegative. Study findings and constraints: Among CD8+ T cells from six donors, dominant NKG2C+ clonotypes accounted for roughly 1.0-7.0%.

Germline V gene sequence: CDR1 DFQATT, CDR2 SNEGSKA (reference sequence). This CDR3 region has 18 residues. TCRdb reprocessed the 5' RACE reads; each CDR3 protein has one entry and no DNA is given. There are some 600,000 distinct CDR3 sequences in the sample, with roughly 3.6% held by the top ten. The V call is TRBV20-1, the J call TRBJ2-5; TCRdb proposes TRBD1, but this gene call is untestable without DNA. The specimen sequenced was blood T cells: a sorted CD56 or NKG2C T cell subset, CD4+ or CD8+ T cells, or bulk PBMC T cells (not recorded which). The source of this sequence is a man between 18 and 35 years old in good health. CDR3 in amino acids: CSARADPGQQYRQETQYF.